Listed below are T cell receptor beta chains from one sample, sequenced in a study of blood T cell repertoires in COVID-19. Profiled with immunoSEQ multiplex PCR; TCRdb holds only in-frame clones, not every one. The sample lists under 400,000 clones; about 90% were seen once. The source material was PBMCs or T cells enriched from blood (not recorded which). The receptors here all came from a man in his forties in a cohort exposed to, infected with or recovered from COVID-19 (not recorded which). Both conserved end residues are part of each CDR3. A D gene is named only where the DNA matches it firmly. Some rows mark clone size as missing; the rest say once, few, many or name a class of expanded clone.

>once|TRBV4-1|NA|TRBJ2-3
CASSQESTERQYF
TGCGCCAGCAGCCAAGAATCTACGGAGCGGCAGTATTTT
>NA|TRBV10-2|TRBD2|TRBJ2-3
CASNRLAGGDTQYF
TGCGCCAGCAATAGGCTAGCGGGTGGGGATACGCAGTATTTT
>NA|TRBV3-1/TRBV3-2|TRBD1|TRBJ1-1
CASSQASGTATMNTEAFF
TGTGCCAGCAGCCAAGCATCCGGGACAGCCACTATGAACACTGAAGCTTTCTTT
>once|TRBV19|NA|TRBJ1-4
CASSRGDTQGEKLFF
TGTGCCAGTAGTAGAGGGGACACACAGGGTGAAAAACTGTTTTTT
>NA|TRBV6-5|TRBD1|TRBJ1-1
CASSYSGQGYTEAFF
TGTGCCAGCAGTTACTCCGGACAGGGGTACACTGAAGCTTTCTTT
>NA|TRBV10-3|TRBD2|TRBJ2-7
CAISNIAGAGEQYF
TGTGCCATCAGTAATATAGCGGGAGCTGGTGAGCAGTACTTC
>once|TRBV6-5|NA|TRBJ2-7
CASRQMKSTGYEQYF
TGTGCCAGCAGACAAATGAAGTCGACAGGTTACGAGCAGTACTTC
>NA|TRBV21-1|NA|TRBJ2-7
CASSQRDYEQYF
TGTGCCAGCAGCCAACGGGACTACGAGCAGTACTTC
>NA|TRBV6-5|NA|TRBJ2-7
CASSYSGTNLYEQYF
TGTGCCAGCAGTTACTCGGGGACAAATCTCTACGAGCAGTACTTC
>NA|TRBV27|NA|TRBJ1-5
CASSLERFNQPQHF
TGTGCCAGCAGTTTAGAGAGATTCAATCAGCCCCAGCATTTT
>NA|TRBV6-5|TRBD1|TRBJ1-5
CASSTRQGLGPQHF
TGTGCCAGCAGTACTCGACAGGGACTCGGGCCCCAGCATTTT
>once|TRBV18|TRBD2|TRBJ2-5
CASSPSLAGTETQYF
TGTGCCAGCTCACCTTCGCTAGCGGGTACAGAGACCCAGTACTTC
>NA|TRBV4-2|NA|TRBJ2-1
CASSQDQGGEQFF
TGTGCCAGCAGCCAAGATCAAGGGGGTGAGCAGTTCTTC
>NA|TRBV18|NA|TRBJ1-4
CASSRGPDEKLFF
TGTGCCAGCTCTCGGGGTCCGGATGAAAAACTGTTTTTT
>NA|TRBV27|NA|TRBJ2-7
CASSLTPLYEQYF
TGTGCCAGCAGTTTAACACCCCTCTACGAGCAGTACTTC
>NA|TRBV10-2|NA|TRBJ2-7
CASSEWAGREQYF
TGCGCCAGCAGTGAGTGGGCAGGGAGGGAGCAGTACTTC